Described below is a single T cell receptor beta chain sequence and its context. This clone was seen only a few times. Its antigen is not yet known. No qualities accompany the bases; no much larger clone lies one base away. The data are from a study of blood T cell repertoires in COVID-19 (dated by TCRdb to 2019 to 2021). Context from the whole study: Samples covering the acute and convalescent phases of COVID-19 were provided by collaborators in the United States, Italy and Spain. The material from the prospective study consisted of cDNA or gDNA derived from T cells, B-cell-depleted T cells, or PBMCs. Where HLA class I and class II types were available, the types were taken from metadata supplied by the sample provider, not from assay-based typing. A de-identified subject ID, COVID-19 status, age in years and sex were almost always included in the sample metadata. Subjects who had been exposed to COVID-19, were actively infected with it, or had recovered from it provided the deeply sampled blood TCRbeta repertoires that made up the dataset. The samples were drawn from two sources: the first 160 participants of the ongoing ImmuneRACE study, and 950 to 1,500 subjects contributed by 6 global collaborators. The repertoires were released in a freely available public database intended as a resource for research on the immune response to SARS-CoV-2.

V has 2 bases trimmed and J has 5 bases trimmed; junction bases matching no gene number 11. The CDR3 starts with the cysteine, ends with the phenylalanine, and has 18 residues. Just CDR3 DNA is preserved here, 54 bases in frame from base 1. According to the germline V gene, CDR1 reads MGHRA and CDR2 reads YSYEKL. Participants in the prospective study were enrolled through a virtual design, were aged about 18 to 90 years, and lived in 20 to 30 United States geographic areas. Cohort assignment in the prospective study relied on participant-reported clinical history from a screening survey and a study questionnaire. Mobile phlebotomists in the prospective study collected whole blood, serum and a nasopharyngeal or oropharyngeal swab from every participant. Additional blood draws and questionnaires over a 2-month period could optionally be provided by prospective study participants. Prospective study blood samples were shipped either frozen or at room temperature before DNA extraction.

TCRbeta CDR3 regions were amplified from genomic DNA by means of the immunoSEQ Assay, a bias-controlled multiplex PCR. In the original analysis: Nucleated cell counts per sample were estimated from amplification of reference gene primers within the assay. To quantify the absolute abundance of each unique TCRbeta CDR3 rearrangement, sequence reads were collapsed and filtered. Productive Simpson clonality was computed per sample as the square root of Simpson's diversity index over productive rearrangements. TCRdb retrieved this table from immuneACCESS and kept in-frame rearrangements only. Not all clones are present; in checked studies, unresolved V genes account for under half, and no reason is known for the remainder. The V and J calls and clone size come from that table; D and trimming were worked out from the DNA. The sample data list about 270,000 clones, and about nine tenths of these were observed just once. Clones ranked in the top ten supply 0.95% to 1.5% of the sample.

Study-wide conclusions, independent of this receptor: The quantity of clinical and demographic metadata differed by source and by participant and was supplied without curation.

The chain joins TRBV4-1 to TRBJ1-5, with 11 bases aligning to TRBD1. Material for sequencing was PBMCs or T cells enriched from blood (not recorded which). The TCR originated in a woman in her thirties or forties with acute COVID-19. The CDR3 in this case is CASSQRNLRDRGYQPQHF. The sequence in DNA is TGCGCCAGCAGCCAACGTAATCTCCGGGACAGGGGGTATCAGCCCCAGCATTTT.